One and the same sample provided the 8 T cell receptor beta chains below, sequenced in a study of CD8+ T cells in alopecia areata. Documented treatment: oral pan-JAK inhibitor, 5-10 mg twice daily. RNA was extracted and reverse transcribed into cDNA as the sequencing template. TCRdb keeps only in-frame clones here, not all; method: immunoSEQ multiplex PCR. The sample yields roughly 200,000 clones, approximately 47% seen once. The specimen was CD4+ T cells sorted from blood, collected at approximately week 36, from a patient treated with tofacitinib. The receptors come from a human donor with alopecia areata.

The CDR3 protein is CASSPGHGDLPGEQYF. In DNA form, the CDR3 reads TGTGCCAGCAGCCCCGGCCATGGGGACCTCCCCGGCGAGCAGTACTTC. The rearrangement joins TRBV7-2 to TRBJ2-7; D may correspond to TRBD1 or TRBD2 (5 bases each). Between the trimmed V and J ends, which lost 5 bases and 6 bases, there was a span of 23 bases. Germline V gene sequence: CDR1 SGHTA, CDR2 FQGNSA. This CDR3 contains 16 residues.

At least ten counts were recorded for this clone. The genes are TRBV12-2 and TRBJ2-5. TRBV12-2 is a listed pseudogene. This CDR3 is 9 amino acids long. The CDR3 protein is CPTKETQYF. The CDR3 DNA sequence: TGTCCCACGAAAGAGACCCAGTACTTC.

The chain couples TRBV29-1 to TRBJ1-1; D remains unclear. V lost 7 bases and J 1 base, leaving 13 bases between the germline ends. Germline V CDR1 and CDR2: SQVTM, ANQGSEA. This CDR3 contains 13 residues. CDR3: CSALTRANTEAFF. Written as DNA, the CDR3 is TGCAGCGCCCTGACTCGAGCGAACACTGAAGCTTTCTTT.

The chain combines TRBV6-1 with TRBJ2-1, with 7 positions matching TRBD2. Germline-derived CDR1 and CDR2 are MNHNS and SASEGT. This CDR3 region has 14 residues. The ends lost 4 bases at V and 7 bases at J; junction bases unmatched: 7. CDR3: CASSVDGRLNEQFF. In DNA form, the CDR3 reads TGTGCCAGCAGTGTTGACGGGAGGTTGAATGAGCAGTTCTTC.

The genes are TRBV28 and TRBJ2-7, with 7 bases lining up with TRBD1. The germline gives CDR1 MDHEN, CDR2 SYDVKM. Losses at the gene ends were 6 bases for V and 3 bases for J; bases not matched to a gene: 11. The CDR3 loop spans 15 amino acids. This CDR3 reads CASSTAGTESYEQYF. The CDR3 nucleotides read TGTGCCAGCAGCACCGCCGGGACAGAGAGCTACGAGCAGTACTTC.

In its sample, this clone was seen once. This chain joins TRBV2 and TRBJ2-3, with 7 bases that match TRBD1. V was pared by 6 bases and J by 0 bases, with 12 bases of the junction left unmatched. Looked up from germline, CDR1 is SNHLY and CDR2 is FYNNEI. The CDR3 extends over 17 amino acids. In nucleotides, the CDR3 is TGTGCCAGCAGCTTTACCGGGGACAGCCCAAGCACAGATACGCAGTATTTT. Its translation: CASSFTGDSPSTDTQYF.

The J gene is TRBJ2-7, the V gene TRBV2, with 10 bases aligning to TRBD2. V lost 6 bases to trimming and J lost 5 bases; unmatched junction nucleotides: 10. Germline-derived CDR1 and CDR2 are SNHLY and FYNNEI. The CDR3 has 15 residues. As DNA, the CDR3 is TGTGCCAGCAGCCTAGCGGGAGCTCCTTCGGACGAGCAGTACTTC. Residues: CASSLAGAPSDEQYF.

This clone was recorded a few times. The V and J genes are TRBV29-1 and TRBJ2-3; D remains unclear. The V gene's germline CDR1 is SQVTM and CDR2 ANQGSEA. The CDR3 extends over 14 amino acids. V gave up 6 bases and J gave up 1 base, with 14 bases separating them. The CDR3 DNA follows: TGCAGCGTCGTTCTGCCGGGCCGCACAGATACGCAGTATTTT. Its protein is CSVVLPGRTDTQYF.